This T cell receptor (beta chain) is drawn from a study of T-cell reconstitution after alpha-beta-depleted transplantation in children. The CDR3 consists of 14 residues. Germline trimming cut 7 bases from V and 3 bases from J; bases unmatched to any gene: 5. CDR1 is SNHLY and CDR2 is FYNNEI in the germline V gene. A library of TCRbeta sequences, prepared with unique molecular identifiers, was generated. From the PCR reads, TCRdb called clonotypes with MiXCR, one entry per CDR3 protein. There are over 550,000 distinct CDR3 sequences in the sample; 10% to 13% occur only once, and about 4% lies in the top ten.

The gene calls are TRBV2 and TRBJ2-1; TRBD2 matches at 8 bases. The receptor's source is a human donor who donated a stem cell graft to a child with acute myeloid leukemia. The starting material was PBMCs from the stem cell graft donor, obtained from the stem cell graft. The CDR3 protein is CASKAGVSYNEQFF. Written as DNA, the CDR3 is TGTGCCAGCAAAGCGGGAGTGAGCTACAATGAGCAGTTCTTC.